These T cell receptor beta chains were read from a single sample in a study of control samples from healthy donors and cancer patients. Generated by immunoSEQ multiplex PCR, the TCRdb table keeps only in-frame clones and is missing some. The sample contains about 73,000 clones, roughly 87% of which appear only once. The sample comprised blood. Source of these receptors: a woman aged 45-65 years in good health. Each CDR3 is given with its conserved first and last residue. A D gene is named only where the DNA matches it firmly. A row's size may be missing; if present it is once, few, many or a size class.

J	size	V	D	CDR3	DNA
TRBJ2-3	NA	TRBV9	NA	CASSAPGGHSTDTQYF	TGTGCCAGCAGCGCCCCAGGGGGGCACAGCACAGATACGCAGTATTTT
TRBJ2-3	once	TRBV5-1	NA	CASSPERVGTDTQYF	TGCGCCAGCAGCCCTGAAAGGGTCGGCACAGATACGCAGTATTTT
TRBJ2-7	NA	TRBV5-6	TRBD1	CASSQLLGTGTFYEQYF	TGTGCCAGCAGTCAACTATTAGGGACAGGGACCTTCTACGAGCAGTACTTC
TRBJ2-7	NA	TRBV3-1/TRBV3-2	NA	CASSQTRAAYEQYF	TGTGCCAGCAGCCAAACGCGGGCCGCCTACGAGCAGTACTTC
TRBJ1-1	NA	TRBV4-1	TRBD1	CATQGVLKNTEAFF	TGCGCCACACAGGGGGTGCTCAAGAACACTGAAGCTTTCTTT
TRBJ1-1	NA	TRBV20-1	NA	CSAVRNTEAFF	TGCAGTGCTGTCCGGAACACTGAAGCTTTCTTT
TRBJ2-3	once	TRBV27	TRBD1	CASSFTGVADTQYF	TGTGCCAGCAGTTTTACAGGGGTGGCAGATACGCAGTATTTT
TRBJ2-5	NA	TRBV10-2	NA	CASSESTVRGEETQYF	TGCGCCAGCAGTGAGTCGACTGTTAGAGGGGAAGAGACCCAGTACTTC
TRBJ2-7	NA	TRBV5-1	TRBD2	CASSSGLVYEQYF	TGCGCCAGCAGCTCGGGACTAGTCTACGAGCAGTACTTC
TRBJ1-6	NA	TRBV4-1	NA	CASSQEGLGNSPLHF	TGCGCCAGCAGCCAAGAGGGTCTGGGTAATTCACCCCTCCACTTT
TRBJ1-4	NA	TRBV7-9	NA	CASSLHTTTNEKLFF	TGTGCCAGCAGCTTGCACACCACAACTAATGAAAAACTGTTTTTT
TRBJ1-2	NA	TRBV2	NA	CASNELFGGYTF	TGTGCCAGCAATGAACTATTTGGCGGCTACACCTTC
TRBJ1-1	NA	TRBV2	NA	CASMKLQLTPPRAFF	TGTGCCAGCATGAAATTACAGTTGACTCCGCCTCGGGCTTTCTTT
TRBJ2-5	NA	TRBV24-1	TRBD1	CATGPGTGQETQYF	TGTGCCACCGGTCCCGGGACAGGACAAGAGACCCAGTACTTC
TRBJ1-4	NA	TRBV9	NA	CASSKGGLVEKLFF	TGTGCCAGCAGCAAGGGAGGGTTAGTTGAAAAACTGTTTTTT
TRBJ2-7	NA	TRBV5-6	NA	CASSFIVSSYEQYF	TGTGCCAGCAGCTTTATCGTTAGCTCCTACGAGCAGTACTTC
TRBJ2-5	NA	TRBV6-5	NA	CASTRDQETQYF	TGTGCCAGCACCCGGGACCAAGAGACCCAGTACTTC
TRBJ2-3	NA	TRBV7-3	NA	CASSAGLSTDTQYF	TGTGCCAGCAGCGCGGGACTGAGCACAGATACGCAGTATTTT
TRBJ2-1	NA	TRBV2	TRBD1	CASRYPGQGWNEQFF	TGTGCCAGCAGGTATCCGGGACAGGGGTGGAATGAGCAGTTCTTC
TRBJ1-5	NA	TRBV5-5	NA	CASSLDRNSNQPQHF	TGTGCCAGCAGCTTGGACAGGAATAGCAATCAGCCCCAGCATTTT
TRBJ2-1	NA	TRBV14	TRBD2	CASSHLSSGRDKQFF	TGTGCCAGCAGCCACCTTTCTAGCGGTAGAGATAAGCAGTTCTTC
TRBJ2-3	NA	TRBV28	TRBD2	CASTGTSVTDTQYF	TGTGCCAGCACCGGGACTAGCGTCACAGATACGCAGTATTTT
TRBJ1-1	NA	TRBV7-3	NA	CASSEQPNTEAFF	TGTGCCAGCAGCGAGCAGCCGAACACTGAAGCTTTCTTT
TRBJ1-2	NA	TRBV2	NA	CASTFGGGYTF	TGTGCCAGCACGTTCGGGGGAGGCTACACCTTC
TRBJ2-1	NA	TRBV21-1	NA	CASNATDSYNEQFF	TGTGCCAGCAATGCGACAGATTCCTACAATGAGCAGTTCTTC
TRBJ2-1	NA	TRBV15	TRBD2	CATSTIAGGYNEQFF	TGTGCCACCAGCACAATAGCGGGAGGATACAATGAGCAGTTCTTC
TRBJ1-5	NA	TRBV28	TRBD1	CASSYRGIFDRDQPQHF	TGTGCCAGCAGCTACAGGGGGATATTCGACAGGGATCAGCCCCAGCATTTT
TRBJ2-7	few	TRBV6-1	TRBD1	CASSEGDSSYEQYF	TGTGCCAGCAGTGAAGGGGACAGCTCCTACGAGCAGTACTTC
TRBJ1-5	NA	TRBV30	NA	CAWGDGLNQPQHF	TGTGCCTGGGGGGACGGTTTAAATCAGCCCCAGCATTTT
TRBJ2-7	once	TRBV6-1	NA	CASSEIGGRLSEQYF	TGTGCCAGCAGTGAGATCGGGGGGCGCCTTAGCGAGCAGTACTTC
TRBJ2-7	NA	TRBV7-9	TRBD1	CASSLGGTGFNEQYF	TGTGCCAGCAGCTTAGGGGGGACAGGGTTCAACGAGCAGTACTTC
TRBJ2-2	NA	TRBV6-5	TRBD1	CASSYSRGHYTGELFF	TGTGCCAGCAGTTACTCCAGGGGGCACTACACCGGGGAGCTGTTTTTT
TRBJ2-1	NA	TRBV3-1/TRBV3-2	NA	CASSQDGGKYNEQFF	TGTGCCAGCAGCCAAGATGGGGGGAAGTACAATGAGCAGTTCTTC
TRBJ2-3	once	TRBV24-1	TRBD1	CATSDFVDRADTQYF	TGTGCCACCAGTGACTTCGTAGACAGGGCGGATACGCAGTATTTT
TRBJ1-3	NA	TRBV5-1	TRBD1	CASSFLPVGGQGVISSGNTIYF	TGCGCCAGCAGCTTTTTGCCTGTGGGAGGACAGGGAGTAATCAGCTCTGGAAACACCATATATTTT